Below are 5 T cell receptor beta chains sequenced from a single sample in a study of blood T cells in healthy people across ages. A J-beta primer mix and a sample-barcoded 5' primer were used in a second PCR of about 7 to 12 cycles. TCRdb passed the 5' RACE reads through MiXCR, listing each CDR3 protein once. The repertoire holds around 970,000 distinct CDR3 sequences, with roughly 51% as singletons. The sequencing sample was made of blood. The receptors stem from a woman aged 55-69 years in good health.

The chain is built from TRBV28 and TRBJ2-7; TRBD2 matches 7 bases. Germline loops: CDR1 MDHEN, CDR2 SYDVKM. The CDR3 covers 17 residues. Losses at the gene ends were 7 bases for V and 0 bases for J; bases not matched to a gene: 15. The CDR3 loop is CASNSPKRGSSSYEQYF. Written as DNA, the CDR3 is TGTGCCAGCAACTCCCCTAAGCGGGGCTCGAGCTCCTACGAGCAGTACTTC.

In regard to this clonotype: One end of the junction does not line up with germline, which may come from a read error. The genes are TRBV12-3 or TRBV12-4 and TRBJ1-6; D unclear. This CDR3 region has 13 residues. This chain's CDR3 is CVSSVKMESSLHF. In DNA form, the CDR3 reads TGTGTCAGCAGTGTAAAAATGGAATCATCCCTCCACTTT.

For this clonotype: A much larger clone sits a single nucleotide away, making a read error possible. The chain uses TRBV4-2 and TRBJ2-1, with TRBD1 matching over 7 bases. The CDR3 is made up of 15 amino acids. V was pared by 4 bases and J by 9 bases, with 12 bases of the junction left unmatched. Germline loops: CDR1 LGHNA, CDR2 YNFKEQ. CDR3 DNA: TGTGCCAGCAGCCGAACAGGGGAGTCTCTACGTGAGCAGTTCTTC. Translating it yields CASSRTGESLREQFF.

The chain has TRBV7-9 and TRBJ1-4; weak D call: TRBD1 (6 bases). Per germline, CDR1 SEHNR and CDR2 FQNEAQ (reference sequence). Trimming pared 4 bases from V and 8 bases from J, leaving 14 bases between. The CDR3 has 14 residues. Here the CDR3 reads CASSSGGGGEKLFF. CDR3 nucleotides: TGTGCCAGCAGCTCTGGAGGGGGAGGCGAAAAACTGTTTTTT.

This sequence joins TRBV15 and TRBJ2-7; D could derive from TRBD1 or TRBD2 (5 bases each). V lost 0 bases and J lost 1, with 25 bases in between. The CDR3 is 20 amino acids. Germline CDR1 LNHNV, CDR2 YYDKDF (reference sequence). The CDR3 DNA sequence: TGTGCCACCAGCAGAGAGGCCCCAGGGCTGGGGAGAGGAAGGTCCTACGAGCAGTACTTC. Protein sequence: CATSREAPGLGRGRSYEQYF.